These 17 T cell receptor beta chains came from one sample sequenced in a study of blood T cell repertoires in COVID-19. The assay was immunoSEQ multiplex PCR, and TCRdb's table has in-frame clones only and misses some. The table lists about 64,000 clones, over 75% of them singletons, with about 15% in the top ten. The sequenced material came from peripheral blood. These receptors were taken from an elderly man with acute or convalescent COVID-19.

For the CDR3, the DNA is TGTGCCAGCAGCTTGGCGGGTAGCGGGGGGTCTGAGACCCAGTACTTC. The encoded protein is CASSLAGSGGSETQYF. This chain links TRBV5-6 with TRBJ2-5, with TRBD2 matching over 10 bases. Per germline, CDR1 SGHDT and CDR2 YYEEEE. V gave up 0 bases and J gave up 5 bases; unmatched junction bases: 7. The CDR3 totals 16 residues.

The rearrangement uses TRBV2 and TRBJ1-6; possible D gene TRBD1, 5 bases. V was shortened by 6 bases and J by 4 bases, with 10 bases between the two germline ends. The CDR3 contains 14 residues. The germline CDR1 and CDR2 sequences are SNHLY and FYNNEI. Here the CDR3 reads CASSLQGYNSPLHF. The CDR3 DNA reads as TGTGCCAGCAGCCTTCAGGGATATAATTCACCCCTCCACTTT.

In DNA form, the CDR3 reads TGTGCCAGCACCCTAGACAGGGCCTACAATGAGCAGTTCTTC. Amino acids: CASTLDRAYNEQFF. The rearrangement links TRBV6-5 to TRBJ2-1, with TRBD1 matching 7 bases. Trimming removed 7 bases from V and 2 bases from J; junction bases left unmatched: 5. The V gene's germline CDR1 is MNHEY and CDR2 SVGAGI. The CDR3 consists of 14 residues.

This clone was found a few times. The rearrangement uses TRBV6-5 and TRBJ2-1; 9 bases are a match to TRBD2. The germline V gene has CDR1 MNHEY and CDR2 SVGAGI. V was clipped by 1 base and J by 7 bases; unmatched bases: 8. This CDR3 spans 16 amino acids. CDR3 amino acids: CASSYYRGGATNEQFF. The CDR3 DNA follows: TGTGCCAGCAGTTACTACCGCGGGGGGGCCACGAATGAGCAGTTCTTC.

The V and J genes are TRBV5-1 and TRBJ2-7, with TRBD1 matching over 7 bases. Unmatched junction bases numbered 12, after V lost 4 bases and J lost 2 bases. The CDR3 sequence is 16 residues long. Germline V CDR1 and CDR2: SGHRS, YFSETQ. This chain's CDR3 is CASSLSPTGLPYEQYF. DNA for the CDR3: TGCGCCAGCAGCCTTTCACCGACAGGGTTACCCTACGAGCAGTACTTC.

Remarks on this clone: The identical CDR3 is also encoded by other nucleotide sequences in the sample. This chain links TRBV19 with TRBJ1-3; 9 bases fit TRBD1. V shed 6 bases, J shed 4 bases, and the junction held 4 bases outside the gene matches. This CDR3 has 14 amino acids. CDR1 LNHDA and CDR2 SQIVND come from the germline V gene (reference sequence). CDR3 bases: TGTGCCAGTAGAACAGGGGGCACCGGAAACACCATATATTTT. It yields the protein CASRTGGTGNTIYF. Using reference TRBV19 and TRBJ1-3 for the parts outside the CDR3, the full variable domain is DGGITQSPKYLFRKEGQNVTLSCEQNLNHDAMYWYRQDPGQGLRLIYYSQIVNDFQKGDIAEGYSVSREKKESFPLTVTSAQKNPTAFYLCASRTGGTGNTIYFGEGSWLTVV.

This rearrangement joins TRBV10-1 to TRBJ1-3; no reliable D call. CDR1 is WNHNN, CDR2 SYGVQD, per germline (reference sequence). V was shortened by 5 bases and J by 0 bases, with 8 bases between the two germline ends. The CDR3 has 14 amino acids. The CDR3 reads CASSPGSSGNTIYF. DNA of the CDR3: TGCGCCAGCAGTCCCGGGAGCTCTGGAAACACCATATATTTT.

This chain uses TRBV6-6 with TRBJ1-2; TRBD1 aligns across 8 bases. CDR1 MNHNY and CDR2 SVGAGI come from the germline V gene (reference sequence). Losses at the gene ends were 4 bases for V and 4 bases for J; bases not matched to a gene: 8. The CDR3 extends over 15 amino acids. For the CDR3, the DNA is TGTGCCAGCAGTTTCTCCGACAGGGGTGGCTATGGCTACACCTTC. This sequence encodes CASSFSDRGGYGYTF.

The chain couples TRBV6-5 to TRBJ1-5, with TRBD1 matching over 9 bases. Unmatched junction bases numbered 4, after V lost 6 bases and J lost 4 bases. In germline, CDR1 is MNHEY, CDR2 SVGAGI. This CDR3 comprises 14 residues. CDR3 sequence reads: CASRGQGINQPQHF. CDR3 nucleotides: TGTGCCAGCAGGGGACAGGGCATTAATCAGCCCCAGCATTTT.

This chain links TRBV18 with TRBJ2-7; 9 nucleotides line up with TRBD2. The CDR3 spans 16 residues. J lost 1 base, V lost 3 bases, and 7 bases had no gene match. The germline V gene encodes CDR1 KGHSH and CDR2 LQKENI. CDR3 in DNA: TGTGCCAGCTCACCGGTTGTGGCGGGGGGGTCCTACGAGCAGTACTTC. This encodes CASSPVVAGGSYEQYF.

The V gene is TRBV19, the J gene TRBJ1-5; TRBD1 matches at 7 bases. This CDR3 comprises 15 residues. CDR1 and CDR2 (germline): LNHDA, SQIVND (reference sequence). After removal of 11 bases from V and 5 bases from J, the junction contained 15 bases not matched to a gene. CDR3 DNA sequence: TGTGCCTCCACAAGGACCCTCACAGGGGATCAGCCCCAGCATTTT. Its translation: CASTRTLTGDQPQHF.

The V call is TRBV3-1 (or the pseudogene TRBV3-2), the J call TRBJ1-2; no definite D call. Germline-derived CDR1 and CDR2 are LGHDT and YNNKEL (reference sequence). This CDR3 region has 13 residues. Trimming removed 1 base from V and 2 bases from J, with 5 bases in between. CDR3 DNA: TGTGCCAGCAGCCAAGGGCAGAACTATGGCTACACCTTC. This codes for CASSQGQNYGYTF.

The chain combines TRBV5-8 with TRBJ1-4; D gene ambiguous. Trimming took off 0 bases at V and 8 bases at J, with 5 bases between the two ends. The CDR3 is made up of 12 amino acids. Germline values: CDR1 SGHTS, CDR2 YDEGEE. The CDR3 sequence is CASSLDGEKLFF. The DNA for the CDR3 is TGTGCCAGCAGCTTGGACGGGGAAAAACTGTTTTTT.

The chain joins TRBV3-1 (or the pseudogene TRBV3-2) to TRBJ2-4; 12 nucleotides align to TRBD1. The V gene's germline CDR1 is LGHDT and CDR2 YNNKEL (reference sequence). V was clipped by 2 bases and J by 2 bases; unmatched bases: 13. The CDR3 extends over 20 amino acids. The CDR3 DNA reads as TGTGCCAGCAGCCAACCGACGGATCCCGGGACAGGGGGCTCCAAAAACATTCAGTACTTC. This sequence encodes CASSQPTDPGTGGSKNIQYF.

This chain's CDR3 is CASSRRGEGSPLHF. The CDR3 nucleotides are TGTGCCAGCAGTCGGCGGGGGGAAGGATCACCCCTCCACTTT. The rearrangement joins TRBV6-6 to TRBJ1-6, with D perhaps TRBD1 (5 bases). The CDR3 contains 14 residues. Trimming stripped 5 bases from V and 10 bases from J, with 15 bases between. Germline CDR1 and CDR2: MNHNY and SVGAGI (reference sequence).

The chain carries TRBV3-1 (or the pseudogene TRBV3-2) and TRBJ1-5; 10 nucleotides line up with TRBD1. V shed 0 bases, J shed 0 bases, and the junction held 8 bases outside the gene matches. The length of the CDR3 is 19 residues. Looked up from germline, CDR1 is LGHDT and CDR2 is YNNKEL (reference sequence). For the CDR3, the DNA is TGTGCCAGCAGCCAAGATGGGGGGACAGGGGAGAATAGCAATCAGCCCCAGCATTTT. This codes for CASSQDGGTGENSNQPQHF.

This clone was seen more than once but under ten times. This chain links TRBV11-3 with TRBJ1-1; D is possibly TRBD1 (6 bases). This CDR3 contains 15 residues. Germline loops: CDR1 SGHNT, CDR2 YENEEA. Trimming pared 5 bases from V and 0 bases from J, leaving 13 bases between. This CDR3 is CASSGRTDLNTEAFF. The CDR3 region has the DNA TGTGCCAGCAGCGGGCGGACAGACCTGAACACTGAAGCTTTCTTT.